A single sample is the source of the 24 T cell receptor beta chains below, sequenced in a study of cytomegalovirus exposure and HLA in healthy donors. Produced via immunoSEQ multiplex PCR; TCRdb's table is partial and in-frame only. This sample has 200,000 to 250,000 clones, with 70% to 90% found just once. Sequenced input: PBMCs. The receptor set was obtained from a young woman in good health and CMV-seronegative.

This clone appeared a few times. The chain carries TRBV11-3 and TRBJ2-1, with TRBD2 identical over 13 bases. J gave up 8 bases and V 4 bases, and 2 bases lay outside the gene matches. Germline CDR1 SGHNT, CDR2 YENEEA. The CDR3 has 14 residues. The DNA for the CDR3 is TGTGCCAGCAGCTCTGGACTAGCGGGAGATGAGCAGTTCTTC. Translating it yields CASSSGLAGDEQFF.

V and J are TRBV28 and TRBJ2-1; D remains ambiguous. The CDR3 has 13 amino acids. Germline assignment: CDR1 MDHEN and CDR2 SYDVKM. Deletions cut 10 bases from V and 3 bases from J, with 13 bases between. The CDR3 region has the DNA TGTGCCATCTCAGAGCCGGTCTACAATGAGCAGTTCTTC. Encoded protein: CAISEPVYNEQFF.

Remarks on this clone: Other DNA sequences in the sample encode the same CDR3. This chain connects TRBV30 to TRBJ2-7; D gene unclear. Trimming took off 1 base at V and 4 bases at J, with 5 bases between the two ends. The CDR3 contains 11 residues. Germline values: CDR1 GTSNPN, CDR2 SVGIG (reference sequence). Here the CDR3 DNA reads TGTGCCTGGAGTGGGGGATACGAGCAGTACTTC. Amino acid sequence: CAWSGGYEQYF.

The chain joins TRBV18 to TRBJ2-1; 10 nucleotides agree with TRBD2. Germline values: CDR1 KGHSH, CDR2 LQKENI. V shed 0 bases and J 15 bases; nucleotides not matched to a gene: 8. This CDR3 spans 14 amino acids. CDR3 DNA: TGTGCCAGCTCACCACCGTCCCTAGCGGGAGACCCGTTCTTC. This sequence encodes CASSPPSLAGDPFF.

This rearrangement joins TRBV7-6 to TRBJ2-5, with TRBD2 identical over 10 bases. This CDR3 is 14 amino acids long. The trim removed 11 bases at V and 4 bases at J, leaving 10 bases unmatched. The germline V gene has CDR1 SGHVS and CDR2 FNYEAQ. This chain's CDR3 is CAAGSGGAGETQYF. CDR3 bases: TGTGCCGCTGGCAGCGGGGGGGCAGGAGAGACCCAGTACTTC. Drawing the rest from reference TRBV7-6 and TRBJ2-5, the complete variable domain is GAGVSQSPRYKVTKRGQDVALRCDPISGHVSLYWYRQALGQGPEFLTYFNYEAQQDKSGLPNDRFSAERPEGSISTLTIQRTEQRDSAMYRCAAGSGGAGETQYFGPGTRLLVL.

This chain uses TRBV5-1 with TRBJ2-7; weak D call: TRBD2 (5 bases). This CDR3 contains 13 residues. Germline V gene data show CDR1 as SGHRS and CDR2 as YFSETQ. Trimming left V 0 bases short and J 2 bases short, with 6 bases between. The CDR3 is CASSLAGTYEQYF. CDR3 DNA: TGCGCCAGCAGCTTGGCCGGGACCTACGAGCAGTACTTC.

This rearrangement joins TRBV6-1 to TRBJ1-4, with 9 bases lining up with TRBD1. This CDR3 spans 14 amino acids. V gave up 8 bases and J gave up 5 bases; unmatched junction bases: 6. CDR1 and CDR2 (germline): MNHNS, SASEGT. CDR3 DNA sequence: TGTGCCAGCGGGACAGGGAGCCCGAATGAAAAACTGTTTTTT. This sequence encodes CASGTGSPNEKLFF.

V gene TRBV28 combines with J gene TRBJ2-1; TRBD2 agrees at 13 bases. The CDR3 length is 16 residues. V gave up 2 bases and J gave up 4 bases; unmatched junction bases: 2. From germline, CDR1 is MDHEN and CDR2 SYDVKM. The CDR3 here is CASSLRTSGGYNEQFF. CDR3 in DNA: TGTGCCAGCAGTTTACGGACTAGCGGGGGATACAATGAGCAGTTCTTC.

V usage is TRBV7-3 and J usage is TRBJ2-7; 8 bases are a match to TRBD1. The ends lost 0 bases at V and 4 bases at J; junction bases unmatched: 5. Germline CDR1 reads SGHTA; CDR2 reads FQGTGA. The CDR3 has 15 amino acids. The CDR3 sequence is CASSLTQGAGYEQYF. The CDR3 DNA follows: TGTGCCAGCAGCTTAACGCAGGGGGCTGGTTACGAGCAGTACTTC.

The chain combines TRBV18 with TRBJ2-2, with TRBD2 matching 14 bases. Germline lookup yields CDR1 KGHSH and CDR2 LQKENI. This CDR3 contains 18 residues. The J segment lost 6 bases and the V segment lost 1 base, leaving 7 bases of the junction unmatched. As DNA, the CDR3 is TGTGCCAGCTCACCACGGCCTGGACTAGCGGGAGGCCCCGGGGAGCTGTTTTTT. This encodes CASSPRPGLAGGPGELFF.

This chain links TRBV9 with TRBJ2-1; tentatively, D is TRBD2 (6 bases). From germline, CDR1 is SGDLS and CDR2 YYNGEE. This CDR3 contains 14 residues. The V end lost 6 bases, the J end lost 3 bases, and 13 bases lay between the germline ends. CDR3 residues: CASTPGELYNEQFF. CDR3 coding DNA: TGTGCCAGCACGCCGGGGGAACTCTACAATGAGCAGTTCTTC.

The chain links TRBV30 to TRBJ2-7, with TRBD1 matching over 7 bases. Germline-derived CDR1 and CDR2 are GTSNPN and SVGIG (reference sequence). V dropped 3 bases and J dropped 2; count of bases not matched to a gene: 10. The CDR3 loop spans 15 amino acids. The CDR3 DNA reads as TGTGCCTGGAGCTGGGGACAGTTCATTCCCTACGAGCAGTACTTC. Protein sequence: CAWSWGQFIPYEQYF.

This clone was seen only a few times. The gene calls are TRBV27 and TRBJ2-7; D might be TRBD2 (5 bases). Per the germline V gene, CDR1 is MNHEY and CDR2 is SMNVEV (reference sequence). The CDR3 length is 14 residues. V was pared by 6 bases and J by 0 bases, with 12 bases between. This chain's CDR3 is CASRGREDSYEQYF. The CDR3 DNA sequence: TGTGCCAGCAGAGGGAGAGAGGACTCCTACGAGCAGTACTTC.

This sequence joins TRBV18 and TRBJ2-7; 8 bases agree with TRBD2. J was trimmed by 6 bases and V by 3 bases; bases with no gene match: 7. The CDR3 spans 14 residues. From germline, CDR1 is KGHSH and CDR2 LQKENI. The CDR3 bases are TGTGCCAGCTCACCGAGCGGGGGCCCCGGCGAGCAGTACTTC. It is translated as CASSPSGGPGEQYF. The whole variable domain, filled in from reference TRBV18 and TRBJ2-7, reads NAGVMQNPRHLVRRRGQEARLRCSPMKGHSHVYWYRQLPEEGLKFMVYLQKENIIDESGMPKERFSAEFPKEGPSILRIQQVVRGDSAAYFCASSPSGGPGEQYFGPGTRLTVT.

V and J are TRBV23-1 and TRBJ2-2; 9 bases line up with TRBD1. TRBV23-1 qualifies as an ORF whose function is uncertain. V trimming: 3 bases; J trimming: 4 bases; junction bases outside the gene matches: 3. CDR3 length: 15 amino acids. This chain's CDR3 is CASSQSTGGTGELFF. The DNA for the CDR3 is TGCGCCAGCAGTCAGTCGACAGGGGGCACCGGGGAGCTGTTTTTT.

V and J are TRBV7-9 and TRBJ1-2; D is possibly TRBD1 (6 bases). With 5 bases removed from V and 0 bases from J, the gap between germline ends came to 7 bases. There are 13 residues in the CDR3. Germline V gives CDR1 SEHNR, CDR2 FQNEAQ (reference sequence). CDR3 in DNA: TGTGCCAGCAGCGGACAGTCTAACTATGGCTACACCTTC. It is translated as CASSGQSNYGYTF.

This clone was observed once. The J gene is TRBJ2-7, the V gene TRBV29-1; 7 positions match TRBD2. J lost 7 bases, V lost 5 bases, and 17 bases had no gene match. Germline assignment: CDR1 SQVTM and CDR2 ANQGSEA. The CDR3 extends over 15 amino acids. The CDR3 DNA reads as TGCAGCGTTACTCACGCGACTAGCTCGGTAATGGAGCAGTACTTC. Its protein is CSVTHATSSVMEQYF.

The chain is built from TRBV6-5 and TRBJ2-7; D not resolved. Germline loops: CDR1 MNHEY, CDR2 SVGAGI. The CDR3 is made up of 12 amino acids. V shed 6 bases and J shed 6 bases, with 12 bases lying between them. Written as DNA, the CDR3 is TGTGCCAGCAGCCGGACCACCGGCGAGCAGTACTTC. Translation gives CASSRTTGEQYF.

The chain recombines TRBV2 with TRBJ1-2; unclear D gene. V dropped 3 bases and J dropped 4 bases, with 12 bases sitting between them. The CDR3 is made up of 14 amino acids. Germline CDR1 SNHLY, CDR2 FYNNEI. Here the CDR3 reads CASSDRGDSYGYTF. CDR3 in DNA: TGTGCCAGCAGTGACCGGGGTGACTCCTATGGCTACACCTTC.

There are a few counts of this clone. The rearrangement links TRBV19 to TRBJ1-5, with a possible D match to TRBD1 (6 bases). V was trimmed by 2 bases and J by 2 bases, leaving 16 bases between them. CDR1 is LNHDA, CDR2 SQIVND, per germline (reference sequence). CDR3 length: 17 amino acids. CDR3 nucleotide sequence: TGTGCCAGTAGTATACTTAGGGGGGTTAGGGGCAATCAGCCCCAGCATTTT. Encoded protein: CASSILRGVRGNQPQHF.

The gene calls are TRBV30 and TRBJ1-6, with D uncertain. CDR1 is GTSNPN and CDR2 is SVGIG in the germline V gene (reference sequence). Trimming pared 0 bases from V and 8 bases from J, leaving 11 bases between. The CDR3 length is 14 residues. CDR3 nucleotides: TGTGCCTGGAGTGTACGGGTTTTGGATTCACCCCTCCACTTT. This gives the protein CAWSVRVLDSPLHF.

This chain joins TRBV30 and TRBJ1-4, with 9 bases lining up with TRBD1. The germline CDR1 and CDR2 sequences are GTSNPN and SVGIG (reference sequence). The CDR3 is 13 amino acids. With V trimmed by 4 bases and J by 14 bases, 11 bases remained unmatched. This chain's CDR3 is CAWTPGRQGGLFF. Written as DNA, the CDR3 is TGTGCCTGGACTCCCGGTCGACAGGGGGGCCTGTTTTTT. Full variable domain (remainder filled in from reference TRBV30 and TRBJ1-4): SQTIHQWPATLVQPVGSPLSLECTVEGTSNPNLYWYRQAAGRGLQLLFYSVGIGQISSEVPQNLSASRPQDRQFILSSKKLLLSDSGFYLCAWTPGRQGGLFFGSGTQLSVL.

The chain is built from TRBV10-1 and TRBJ2-7; possibly TRBD2 for D (5 bases). Trimming removed 9 bases from V and 0 bases from J, with 12 bases in between. There are 13 residues in the CDR3. Germline loops: CDR1 WNHNN, CDR2 SYGVQD (reference sequence). CDR3 region: CARKSGTSYEQYF. The DNA for the CDR3 is TGCGCCAGGAAAAGCGGAACCTCCTACGAGCAGTACTTC.

The V gene is TRBV25-1, the J gene TRBJ2-7; TRBD2 agrees at 9 bases. The junction had 8 bases not matched to a gene; V was cut back by 6 bases and J by 2 bases. CDR3 length equals 15 residues. Germline loops: CDR1 MGHDK, CDR2 SYGVNS. CDR3 sequence: CASSFRASGAYEQYF. CDR3 bases: TGTGCCAGCAGCTTCCGGGCTAGCGGGGCCTACGAGCAGTACTTC.